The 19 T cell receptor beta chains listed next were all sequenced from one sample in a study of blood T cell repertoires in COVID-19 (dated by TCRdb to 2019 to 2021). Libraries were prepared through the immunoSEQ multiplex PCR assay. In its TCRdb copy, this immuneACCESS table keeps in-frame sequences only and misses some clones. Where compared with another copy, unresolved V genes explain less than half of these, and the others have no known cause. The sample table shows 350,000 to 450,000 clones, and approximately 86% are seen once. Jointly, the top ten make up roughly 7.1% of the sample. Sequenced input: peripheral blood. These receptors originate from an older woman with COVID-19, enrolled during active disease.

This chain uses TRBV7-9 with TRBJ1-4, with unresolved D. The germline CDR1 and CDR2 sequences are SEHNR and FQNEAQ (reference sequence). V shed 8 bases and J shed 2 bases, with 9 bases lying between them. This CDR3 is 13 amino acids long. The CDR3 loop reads CASRRLTNEKLFF. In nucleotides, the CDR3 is TGTGCCAGCCGGCGGTTGACTAATGAAAAACTGTTTTTT.

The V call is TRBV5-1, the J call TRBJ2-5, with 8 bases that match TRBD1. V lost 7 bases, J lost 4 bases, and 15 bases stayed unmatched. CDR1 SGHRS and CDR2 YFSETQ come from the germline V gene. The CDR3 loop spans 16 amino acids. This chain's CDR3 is CASRPPPTGDGETQYF. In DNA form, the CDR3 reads TGCGCCAGCCGCCCCCCCCCGACAGGGGATGGAGAGACCCAGTACTTC.

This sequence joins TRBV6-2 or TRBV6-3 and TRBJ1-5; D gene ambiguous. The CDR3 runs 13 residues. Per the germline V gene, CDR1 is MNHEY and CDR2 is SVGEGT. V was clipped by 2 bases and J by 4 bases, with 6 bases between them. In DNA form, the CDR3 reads TGTGCCAGCAGTTACCCGGAGAATCAGCCCCAGCATTTT. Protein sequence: CASSYPENQPQHF.

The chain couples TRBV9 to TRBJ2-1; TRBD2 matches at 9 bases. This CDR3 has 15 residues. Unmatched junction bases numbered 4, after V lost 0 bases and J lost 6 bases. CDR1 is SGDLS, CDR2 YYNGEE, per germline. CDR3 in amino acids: CASSVVGGGANEQFF. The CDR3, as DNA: TGTGCCAGCAGCGTAGTGGGCGGGGGGGCCAATGAGCAGTTCTTC.

The CDR3 spells CASSQLQGDTEAFF. CDR3 sequence (DNA): TGTGCCAGCAGCCAGCTCCAAGGGGACACTGAAGCTTTCTTT. V usage is TRBV4-2 and J usage is TRBJ1-1, with TRBD1 as a possible D gene (5 bases). The CDR3 is made up of 14 amino acids. V lost 3 bases and J lost 3, with 11 bases in between. In germline, CDR1 is LGHNA, CDR2 YNFKEQ.

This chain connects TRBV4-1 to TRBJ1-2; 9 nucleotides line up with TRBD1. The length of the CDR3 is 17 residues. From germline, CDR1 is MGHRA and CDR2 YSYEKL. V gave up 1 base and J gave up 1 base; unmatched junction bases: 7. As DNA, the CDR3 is TGCGCCAGCAGCCAAGTCACCGGGACAGGGCATAACTATGGCTACACCTTC. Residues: CASSQVTGTGHNYGYTF.

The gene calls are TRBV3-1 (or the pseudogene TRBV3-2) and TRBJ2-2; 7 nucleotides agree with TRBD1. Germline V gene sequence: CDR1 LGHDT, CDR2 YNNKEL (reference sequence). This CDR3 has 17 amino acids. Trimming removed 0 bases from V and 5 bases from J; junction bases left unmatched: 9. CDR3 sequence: CASSQELITGVTGELFF. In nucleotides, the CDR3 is TGTGCCAGCAGCCAAGAGCTAATAACAGGGGTGACCGGGGAGCTGTTTTTT.

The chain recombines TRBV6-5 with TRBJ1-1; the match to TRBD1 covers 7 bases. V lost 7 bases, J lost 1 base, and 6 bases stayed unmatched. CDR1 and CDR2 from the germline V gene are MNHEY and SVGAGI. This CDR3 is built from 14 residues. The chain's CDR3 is CASKRGGSNTEAFF. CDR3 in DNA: TGTGCCAGCAAAAGAGGGGGCTCGAACACTGAAGCTTTCTTT.

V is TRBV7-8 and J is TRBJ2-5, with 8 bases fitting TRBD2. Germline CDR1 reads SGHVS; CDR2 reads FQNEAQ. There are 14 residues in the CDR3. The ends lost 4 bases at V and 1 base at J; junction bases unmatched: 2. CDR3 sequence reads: CASSSGGVQETQYF. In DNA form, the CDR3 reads TGTGCCAGCAGCTCGGGGGGGGTCCAAGAGACCCAGTACTTC. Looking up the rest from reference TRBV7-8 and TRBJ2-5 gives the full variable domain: GAGVSQSPRYKVAKRGQDVALRCDPISGHVSLFWYQQALGQGPEFLTYFQNEAQLDKSGLPSDRFFAERPEGSVSTLKIQRTQQEDSAVYLCASSSGGVQETQYFGPGTRLLVL.

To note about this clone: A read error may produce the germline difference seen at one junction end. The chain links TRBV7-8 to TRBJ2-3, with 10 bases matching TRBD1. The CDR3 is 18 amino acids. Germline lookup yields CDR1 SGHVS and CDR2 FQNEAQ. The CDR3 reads CASSLVSGTGATTGTQYF. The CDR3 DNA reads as TGTGCCAGCAGCTTAGTTTCCGGGACAGGGGCCACAACAGGTACGCAGTATTTT.

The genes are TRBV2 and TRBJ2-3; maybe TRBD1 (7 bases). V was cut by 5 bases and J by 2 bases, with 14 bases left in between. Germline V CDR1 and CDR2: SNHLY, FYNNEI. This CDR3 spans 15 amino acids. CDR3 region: CASSLEGANTDTQYF. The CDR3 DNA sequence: TGTGCCAGCAGTTTGGAGGGGGCGAACACAGATACGCAGTATTTT. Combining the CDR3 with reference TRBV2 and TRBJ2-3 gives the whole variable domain EPEVTQTPSHQVTQMGQEVILRCVPISNHLYFYWYRQILGQKVEFLVSFYNNEISEKSEIFDDQFSVERPDGSNFTLKIRSTKLEDSAMYFCASSLEGANTDTQYFGPGTRLTVL.

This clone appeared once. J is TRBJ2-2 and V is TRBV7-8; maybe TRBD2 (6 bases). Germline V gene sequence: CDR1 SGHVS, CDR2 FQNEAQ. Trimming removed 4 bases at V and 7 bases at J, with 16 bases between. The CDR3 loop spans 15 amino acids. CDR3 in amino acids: CASSSRDLGLGELFF. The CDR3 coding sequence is TGTGCCAGCAGCTCCCGGGACTTGGGGCTCGGGGAGCTGTTTTTT. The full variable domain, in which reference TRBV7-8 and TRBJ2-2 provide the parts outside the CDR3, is GAGVSQSPRYKVAKRGQDVALRCDPISGHVSLFWYQQALGQGPEFLTYFQNEAQLDKSGLPSDRFFAERPEGSVSTLKIQRTQQEDSAVYLCASSSRDLGLGELFFGEGSRLTVL.

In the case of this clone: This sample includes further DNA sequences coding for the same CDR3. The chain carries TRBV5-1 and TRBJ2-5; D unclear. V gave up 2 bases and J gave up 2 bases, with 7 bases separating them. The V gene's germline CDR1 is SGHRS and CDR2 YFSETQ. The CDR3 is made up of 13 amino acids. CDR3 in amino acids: CASSLQIQETQYF. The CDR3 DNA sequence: TGCGCCAGCAGCTTACAGATACAAGAGACCCAGTACTTC.

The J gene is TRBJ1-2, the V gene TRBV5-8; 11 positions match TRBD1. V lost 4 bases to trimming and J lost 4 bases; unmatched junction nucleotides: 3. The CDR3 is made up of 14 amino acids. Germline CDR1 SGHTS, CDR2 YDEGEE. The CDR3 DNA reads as TGTGCCAGCAGCCCCGGGACAGGGGGCTATGGCTACACCTTC. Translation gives CASSPGTGGYGYTF.

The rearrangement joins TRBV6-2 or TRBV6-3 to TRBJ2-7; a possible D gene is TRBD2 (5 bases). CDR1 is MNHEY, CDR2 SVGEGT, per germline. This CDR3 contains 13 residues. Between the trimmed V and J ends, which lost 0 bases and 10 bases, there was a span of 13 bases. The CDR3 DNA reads TGTGCCAGCAGTTACTCGAAGACTACGGTACAGTACTTC. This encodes CASSYSKTTVQYF.

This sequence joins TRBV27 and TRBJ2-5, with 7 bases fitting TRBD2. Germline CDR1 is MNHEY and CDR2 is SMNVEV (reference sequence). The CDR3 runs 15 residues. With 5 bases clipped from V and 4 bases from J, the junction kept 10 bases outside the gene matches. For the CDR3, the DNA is TGTGCCAGCAGTGACGGGACTATAAGGGGAGAGACCCAGTACTTC. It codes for CASSDGTIRGETQYF.

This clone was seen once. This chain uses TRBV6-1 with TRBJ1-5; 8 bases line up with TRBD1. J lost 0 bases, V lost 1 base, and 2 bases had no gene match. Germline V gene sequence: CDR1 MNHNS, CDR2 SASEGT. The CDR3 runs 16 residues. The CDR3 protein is CASSEGTGRSNQPQHF. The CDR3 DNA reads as TGTGCCAGCAGTGAAGGGACAGGGCGTAGCAATCAGCCCCAGCATTTT.

The CDR3 spells CASSPVAGRGYTF. DNA for the CDR3: TGTGCCAGCAGCCCCGTAGCAGGGCGAGGCTACACCTTC. The chain employs TRBV7-2 and TRBJ1-2; D possibly corresponds to TRBD1 (5 bases). V was pared by 5 bases and J by 8 bases, with 15 bases between. This CDR3 comprises 13 residues. The germline gives CDR1 SGHTA, CDR2 FQGNSA.

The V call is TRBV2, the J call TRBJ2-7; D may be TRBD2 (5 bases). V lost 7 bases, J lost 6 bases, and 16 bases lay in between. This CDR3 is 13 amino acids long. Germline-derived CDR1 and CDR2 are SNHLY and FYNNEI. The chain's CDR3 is CASTLREEGEQYF. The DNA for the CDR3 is TGTGCCAGCACCCTGAGGGAAGAAGGCGAGCAGTACTTC.